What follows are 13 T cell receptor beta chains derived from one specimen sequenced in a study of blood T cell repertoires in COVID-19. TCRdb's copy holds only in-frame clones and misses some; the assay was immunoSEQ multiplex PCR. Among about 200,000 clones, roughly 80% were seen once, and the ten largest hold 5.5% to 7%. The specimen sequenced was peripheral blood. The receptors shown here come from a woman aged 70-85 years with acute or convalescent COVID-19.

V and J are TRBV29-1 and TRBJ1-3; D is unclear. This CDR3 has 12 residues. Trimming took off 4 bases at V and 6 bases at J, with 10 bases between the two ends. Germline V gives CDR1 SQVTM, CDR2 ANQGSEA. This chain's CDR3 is CSVAGGENTIYF. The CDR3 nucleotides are TGCAGCGTTGCGGGCGGGGAAAACACCATATATTTT.

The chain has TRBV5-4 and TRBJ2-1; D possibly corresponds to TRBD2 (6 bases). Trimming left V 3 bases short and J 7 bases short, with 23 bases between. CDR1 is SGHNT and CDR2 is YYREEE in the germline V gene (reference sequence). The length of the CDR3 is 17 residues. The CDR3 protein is CASSSRLTGVFANEQFF. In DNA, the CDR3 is TGTGCCAGCAGCTCTAGACTAACGGGAGTATTTGCGAATGAGCAGTTCTTC.

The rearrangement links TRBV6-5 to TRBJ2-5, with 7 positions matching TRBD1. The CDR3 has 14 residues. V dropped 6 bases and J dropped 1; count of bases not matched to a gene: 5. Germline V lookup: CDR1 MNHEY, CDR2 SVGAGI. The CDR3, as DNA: TGTGCCAGCAGGACCGGGACAGTCCAAGAGACCCAGTACTTC. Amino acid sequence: CASRTGTVQETQYF.

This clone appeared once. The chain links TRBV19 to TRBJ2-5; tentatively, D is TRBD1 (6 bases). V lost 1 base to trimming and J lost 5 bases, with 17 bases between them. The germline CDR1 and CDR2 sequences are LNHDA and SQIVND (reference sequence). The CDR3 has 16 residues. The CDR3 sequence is CASSIAGWGPGETQYF. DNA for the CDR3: TGTGCCAGTAGTATAGCGGGGTGGGGGCCAGGGGAGACCCAGTACTTC.

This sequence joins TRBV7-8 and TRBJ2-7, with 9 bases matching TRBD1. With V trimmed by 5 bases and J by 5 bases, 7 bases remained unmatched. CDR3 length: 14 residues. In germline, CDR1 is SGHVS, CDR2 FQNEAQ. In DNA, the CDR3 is TGTGCCAGCAGCCCCAGGACAGGGGTGGACGAGCAGTACTTC. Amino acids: CASSPRTGVDEQYF.

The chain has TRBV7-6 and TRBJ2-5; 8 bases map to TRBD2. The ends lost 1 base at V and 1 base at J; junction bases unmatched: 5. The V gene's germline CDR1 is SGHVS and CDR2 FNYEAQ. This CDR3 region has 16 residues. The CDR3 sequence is CASSLGLAGLQETQYF. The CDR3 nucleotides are TGTGCCAGCAGCTTAGGTCTAGCGGGCCTCCAAGAGACCCAGTACTTC.

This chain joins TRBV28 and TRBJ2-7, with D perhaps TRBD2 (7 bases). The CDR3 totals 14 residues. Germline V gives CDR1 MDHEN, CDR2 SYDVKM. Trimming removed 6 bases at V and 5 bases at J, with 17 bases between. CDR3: CASSEGGAGDEQYF. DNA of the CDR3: TGTGCCAGCAGCGAGGGGGGGGCGGGCGACGAGCAGTACTTC.

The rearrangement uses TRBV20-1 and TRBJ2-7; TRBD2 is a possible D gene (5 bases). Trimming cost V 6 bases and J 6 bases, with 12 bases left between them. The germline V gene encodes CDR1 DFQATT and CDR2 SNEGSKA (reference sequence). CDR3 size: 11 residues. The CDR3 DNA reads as TGCAGTGCCACTAGGAACGGCGAGCAGTACTTC. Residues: CSATRNGEQYF.

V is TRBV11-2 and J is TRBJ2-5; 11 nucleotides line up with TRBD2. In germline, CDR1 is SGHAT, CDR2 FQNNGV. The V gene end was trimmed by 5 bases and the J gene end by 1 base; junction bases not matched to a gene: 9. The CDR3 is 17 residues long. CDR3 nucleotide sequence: TGTGCCAGCAGCCCCCGGGGGGGACTAGCGGCCCAAGAGACCCAGTACTTC. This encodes CASSPRGGLAAQETQYF.

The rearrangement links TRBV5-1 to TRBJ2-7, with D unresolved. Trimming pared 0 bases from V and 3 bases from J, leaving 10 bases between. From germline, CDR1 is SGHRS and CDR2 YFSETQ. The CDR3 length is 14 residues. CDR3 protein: CASSLVDGVYEQYF. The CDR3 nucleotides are TGCGCCAGCAGCTTGGTTGACGGAGTCTACGAGCAGTACTTC. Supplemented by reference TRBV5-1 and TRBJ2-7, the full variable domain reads KAGVTQTPRYLIKTRGQQVTLSCSPISGHRSVSWYQQTPGQGLQFLFEYFSETQRNKGNFPGRFSGRQFSNSRSEMNVSTLELGDSALYLCASSLVDGVYEQYFGPGTRLTVT.

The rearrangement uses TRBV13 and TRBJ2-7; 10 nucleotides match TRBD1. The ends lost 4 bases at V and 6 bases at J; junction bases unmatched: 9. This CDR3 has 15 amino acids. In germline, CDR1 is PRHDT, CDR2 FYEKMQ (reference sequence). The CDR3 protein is CASSSPGQGTTEQYF. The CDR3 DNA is TGTGCCAGCAGCTCCCCGGGACAGGGGACTACCGAGCAGTACTTC.

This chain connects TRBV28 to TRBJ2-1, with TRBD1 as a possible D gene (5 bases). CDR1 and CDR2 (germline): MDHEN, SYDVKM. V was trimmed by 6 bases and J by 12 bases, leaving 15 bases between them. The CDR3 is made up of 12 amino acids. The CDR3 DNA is TGTGCCAGCAGCTCTAGGGGCGTGGGGCAGTTCTTC. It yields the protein CASSSRGVGQFF.

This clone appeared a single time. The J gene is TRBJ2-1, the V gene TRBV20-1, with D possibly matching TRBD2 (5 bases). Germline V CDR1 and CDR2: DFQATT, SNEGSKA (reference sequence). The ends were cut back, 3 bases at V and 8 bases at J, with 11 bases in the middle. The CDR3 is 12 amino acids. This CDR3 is CSASGGVDEQFF. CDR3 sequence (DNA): TGCAGTGCTAGTGGAGGAGTGGATGAGCAGTTCTTC.